This section outlines one T cell receptor beta chain sequence together with its context. Ten or more counts support this clonotype. Its antigen remains unidentified. No per-base quality is available; no much larger clone lies one base away. Cut back by 6 bases and 5 bases, the V and J ends lie 20 bases apart. CDR1 is given as MNHNS and CDR2 as SASEGT, both from the germline V gene. The CDR3 sequence holds 15 residues, the cysteine and phenylalanine included. This entry keeps only the CDR3 DNA: 45 bases, framed from base 1. This sample was taken from a study of T cells in Graves' hyperthyroidism and ophthalmopathy (dated by TCRdb to between 2018 and 2021). Looking at the study overall: Peripheral blood was sampled at the time of initial diagnosis, prior to any treatment. TCR Vbeta CDR3 sequencing of roughly 140 peripheral blood samples (43 ophthalmopathy, around 80 hyperthyroidism and some 17 progressor patients) is reported in the paper. To identify TCR V-J signatures that set the groups apart, the researchers used a discovery cohort of approximately 98 patients, made up of 40 to 45 with Graves' ophthalmopathy and 55 to 65 with stable Graves' hyperthyroidism. For training and testing, the approximately 97 patients in the discovery cohort were randomly divided in a 7:3 ratio. Following sampling, methimazole starting at 30 mg daily was given to hyperthyroidism patients, and high-dose intravenous methylprednisolone was given to ophthalmopathy patients. In addition, the study compared T-cell repertoires in thyroid tissue and in blood from roughly six Graves' hyperthyroidism patients. Prospective prediction of ophthalmopathy was tested in an independent validation cohort consisting of about 19 hyperthyroidism patients and 17 patients who later progressed to ophthalmopathy. The study at large found these results: A 13 V-J signature model separated ophthalmopathy from stable hyperthyroidism, with about 90% sensitivity and about 81% specificity in cross-validation and 80%/75% in testing. Sample size was not statistically predetermined, and investigators were not blinded to group allocation. Most expanded thyroid clonotypes (frequency above 0.001) were also detected in blood, suggesting blood repertoires may reflect thyroid immune responses. During validation, the model predicted progression to ophthalmopathy a median of approximately 7 months ahead of onset, with roughly 65% sensitivity and about 72% specificity.

Hyperthyroidism patients were aged 18 to 65 years and newly diagnosed, with disease duration of less than 2 months. The study excluded patients with uncontrolled infections, other autoimmune diseases, pregnancy or lactation. Clinical symptoms, serum thyroxine and TRAb, thyroid ultrasound, and orbital computed tomography formed the basis for the diagnoses. Blood from progressor patients was collected at the time of first diagnosis with hyperthyroidism, before any ophthalmopathy symptoms had appeared. PBMCs were separated from 10 ml of fresh peripheral blood using Ficoll-Paque density gradient centrifugation. Patients classed as progressors first received a Graves' hyperthyroidism diagnosis and then went on to develop ophthalmopathy during follow-up. Total RNA was extracted using Trizol reagent, and RNA quality was assessed on an Agilent 2100 Bioanalyzer. The TCR beta CDR3 regions were amplified from RNA transcripts. A first-round RT-PCR of the TCR CDR3 used the HTBI primer set with the Qiagen OneStep RT-PCR kit. Libraries were constructed in a second round of multiplex PCR, after which size selection and purification were performed. Paired-end sequencing of the libraries was performed with 100 bp reads on an Illumina HiSeq2000. Regarding the original processing steps: Raw data were processed with SOAPnuke, discarding reads with adapters, uncalled bases, mean Phred below 15, or no exact constant-primer or identifier match. High-quality paired reads were merged using COPE v1.2.5, and each unique nucleotide sequence was defined as a clonotype. MiTCR v1.1 was used to align the clonotypes against IMGT TRBV, TRBD and TRBJ reference segments. The analysis included only V-J combinations with a frequency above 0.0001, which together covered more than 98% of the repertoires. A TCS score was defined as the ratio of F50 (clonal expansion) to E x V (chaos), with BLOSUM62-based TCRdist applied between CDR3 peptides within each V-J. Welch's t-statistics and random forest reduced several hundred V-J features to 10 to 15, which were used in a naive Bayes classifier (R e1071). TCRdb took the public reads, trimmed them with fastp at Q25, ran MiXCR for clone calling and kept in-frame beta chains. Duplicate CDR3 protein sequences are folded into a single record with the most common DNA and genes. TCRdb assigned the V and J calls; the authors' analysis was not used. In all, the sample holds about 290,000 distinct CDR3 sequences, and about 16% of those were seen once. Roughly 30% of the sample is in the top ten clones.

This receptor was taken from a woman aged 50 to 60 with Graves' hyperthyroidism that later progressed to Graves' ophthalmopathy. Sequenced sample: blood. Recombination connected TRBV6-1 to TRBJ2-7, and perhaps TRBD1 as D gene, on 6 matching bases. The CDR3 region reads CASSFNVRQVDEQYF. At the DNA level, the sequence is TGTGCCAGCAGCTTCAATGTGAGACAGGTCGACGAGCAGTACTTC.